This T cell receptor delta chain comes out of a study of gammadelta T cells in human blood. Points from the study as a whole: Right after birth, innate γδ T cells reportedly expanded polyclonally after microbial exposure.

The V and J ends lost 3 bases and 4 bases respectively, with 21 bases between them. Germline CDR1 reads TSWWSYY; CDR2 reads QGS. The CDR3 runs 16 residues. TCRdb re-called the RT-PCR reads through CATT. The data show some 1,000 delta-chain clones, with 34% seen just once and approximately 20% held by the top ten. A word on this clone: The antigen remains undetermined.

The chain couples TRDV1 to TRDJ4; tentatively, D is TRDD2 (5 bases). This receptor was taken from a human donor. The sequencing input was Vgamma9Vdelta2 gamma-delta T cells from infant blood. The CDR3: CALGDPHFSLREPLIF. The CDR3 DNA follows: TGTGCTCTTGGGGACCCCCACTTTTCCTTGCGTGAACCCCTGATCTTT.